This T cell receptor (beta chain) comes out of a study of graft-versus-host responses after intestinal transplantation. For the study at large: Uniformly, recipients were administered anti-thymocyte globulin induction with subsequent tacrolimus and steroids for about 3 years.

Regarding the study as a whole: High graft-versus-host to host-versus-graft clonal ratios were found in allografts of patients who had graft-donor T cell macrochimerism. Declines in HvG clones occurring early post-transplant were associated with peak circulating GvH clone levels.

This clone was detected a few times. Its antigen is unknown. Generated by immunoSEQ multiplex PCR, the TCRdb table keeps only in-frame clones and is missing some. The sample contains around 90,000 clones, roughly 92% of which appear only once. In germline, CDR1 is GTSNPN, CDR2 SVGIG (reference sequence). The CDR3 extends over 15 amino acids. Trimming left V 3 bases short and J 3 bases short, with 12 bases between. Material: unstimulated CD8+ T cells sorted from spleen or lymph node cells, obtained before transplant. This sequence originates from a human donor who was the organ donor for an intestinal transplant. The V call is TRBV30, the J call TRBJ2-6, with D possibly being TRBD2 (5 bases). The DNA of the CDR3 is TGTGCCTGGAGCCCCTGGGGAGTTGGGGCCAACGTCCTGACTTTC. Its translation: CAWSPWGVGANVLTF.